The T cell receptor (beta chain) under discussion was sequenced for a study of T cell changes during pregnancy in multiple sclerosis. The CDR3 totals 15 residues. In germline, CDR1 is LNHNV, CDR2 YYDKDF (reference sequence). Trimming cost V 0 bases and J 7 bases, with 15 bases left between them. Measured with immunoSEQ multiplex PCR; TCRdb has only the in-frame clones, and not every one. The profile covers around 63,000 clones, with 92% appearing a single time and roughly 2.7% taken by the ten largest. The sequences come from peripheral blood, collected in the third trimester of pregnancy. The rearrangement links TRBV15 to TRBJ1-2; D gene uncertain. This receptor was identified in a female donor in good health, enrolled as a control in a pregnancy study. CDR3 loop: CATSRDPTAPGGYTF. CDR3 coding DNA: TGTGCCACCAGCAGAGATCCCACAGCCCCAGGTGGCTACACCTTC.